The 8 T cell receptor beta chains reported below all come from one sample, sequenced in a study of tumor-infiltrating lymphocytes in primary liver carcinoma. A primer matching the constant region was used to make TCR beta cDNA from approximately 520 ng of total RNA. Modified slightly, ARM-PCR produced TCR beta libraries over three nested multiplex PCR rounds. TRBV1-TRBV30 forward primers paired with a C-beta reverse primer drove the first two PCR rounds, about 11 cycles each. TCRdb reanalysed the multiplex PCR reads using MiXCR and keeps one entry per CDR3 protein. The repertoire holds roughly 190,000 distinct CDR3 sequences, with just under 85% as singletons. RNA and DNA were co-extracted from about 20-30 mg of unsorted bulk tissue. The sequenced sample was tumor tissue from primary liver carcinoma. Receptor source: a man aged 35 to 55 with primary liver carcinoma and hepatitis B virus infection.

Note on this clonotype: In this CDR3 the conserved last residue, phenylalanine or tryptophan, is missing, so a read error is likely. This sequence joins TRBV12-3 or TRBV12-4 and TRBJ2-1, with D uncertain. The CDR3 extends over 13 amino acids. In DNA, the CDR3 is TGTGCCAACAGTTTCTCAGATCCCCATGAGCAGTTCGTC. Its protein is CANSFSDPHEQFV.

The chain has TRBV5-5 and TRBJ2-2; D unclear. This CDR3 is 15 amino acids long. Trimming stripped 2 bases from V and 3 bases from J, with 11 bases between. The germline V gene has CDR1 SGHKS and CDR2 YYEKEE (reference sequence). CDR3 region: CASSFRFQDTGELFF. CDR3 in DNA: TGTGCCAGCAGCTTCAGGTTCCAGGACACCGGGGAGCTGTTTTTT. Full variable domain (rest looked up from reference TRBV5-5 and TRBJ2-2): DAGVTQSPTHLIKTRGQQVTLRCSPISGHKSVSWYQQVLGQGPQFIFQYYEKEERGRGNFPDRFSARQFPNYSSELNVNALLLGDSALYLCASSFRFQDTGELFFGEGSRLTVL.

CDR3 residues: CASSAGWQGASGSPLHF. The CDR3 DNA follows: TGTGCCAGCAGTGCTGGGTGGCAGGGGGCCTCCGGTTCACCCCTCCACTTT. The V gene is TRBV2, the J gene TRBJ1-6; 8 positions agree with TRBD1. This CDR3 is 17 amino acids long. CDR1 and CDR2 from the germline V gene are SNHLY and FYNNEI. V lost 4 bases and J lost 9; bases outside the gene matches: 14.

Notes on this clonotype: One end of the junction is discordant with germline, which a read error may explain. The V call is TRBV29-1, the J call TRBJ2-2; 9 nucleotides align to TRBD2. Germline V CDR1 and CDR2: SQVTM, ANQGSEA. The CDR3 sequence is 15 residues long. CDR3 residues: CSVGTSAMNTVELFF. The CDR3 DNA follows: TGCAGCGTTGGGACTAGCGCGATGAACACCGTGGAGCTGTTTTTT.

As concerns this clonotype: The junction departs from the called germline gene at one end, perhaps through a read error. The CDR3 sequence: CVSRQTLLSYNEQFF. CDR3 sequence (DNA): TGTGTCAGCAGGCAGACCTTACTCTCCTACAATGAGCAGTTCTTC. The chain is built from TRBV28 and TRBJ2-1; unclear D gene. This CDR3 comprises 15 residues. CDR1 is MDHEN, CDR2 SYDVKM, per germline. Filled out from reference TRBV28 and TRBJ2-1, the complete variable domain reads DVKVTQSSRYLVKRTGEKVFLECVQDMDHENMFWYRQDPGLGLRLIYFSYDVKMKEKGDIPEGYSVSREKKERFSLILESASTNQTSMYLCVSRQTLLSYNEQFFGPGTRLTVL.

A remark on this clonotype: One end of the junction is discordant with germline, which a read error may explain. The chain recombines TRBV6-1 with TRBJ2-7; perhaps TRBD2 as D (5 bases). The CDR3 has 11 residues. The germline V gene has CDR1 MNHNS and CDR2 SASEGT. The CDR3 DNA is TGTGTCAGCAGCGGACTCCACGAGCAGTACTTC. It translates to CVSSGLHEQYF.

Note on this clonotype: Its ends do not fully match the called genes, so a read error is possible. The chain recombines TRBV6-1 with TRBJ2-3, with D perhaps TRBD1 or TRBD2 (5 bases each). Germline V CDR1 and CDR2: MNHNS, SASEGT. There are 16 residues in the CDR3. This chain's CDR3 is CASCEIGGHYKDTQYF. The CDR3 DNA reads TGTGCCAGCTGTGAAATAGGAGGACACTACAAAGATACGCAGTATTTT.

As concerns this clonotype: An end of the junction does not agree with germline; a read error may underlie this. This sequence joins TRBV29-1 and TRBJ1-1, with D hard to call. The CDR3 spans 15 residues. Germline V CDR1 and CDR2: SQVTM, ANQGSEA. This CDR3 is CSVGLGWAMSTEVSF. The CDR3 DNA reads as TGCAGCGTTGGACTCGGGTGGGCCATGAGCACTGAAGTTTCCTTT. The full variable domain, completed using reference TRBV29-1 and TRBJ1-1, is SAVISQKPSRDICQRGTSLTIQCQVDSQVTMMFWYRQQPGQSLTLIATANQGSEATYESGFVIDKFPISRPNLTFSTLTVSNMSPEDSSIYLCSVGLGWAMSTEVSFGQGTRLTVV.